This TCR beta chain was obtained from a study of OX40 agonist ivuxolimab in advanced cancers. Clones were sequenced by immunoSEQ multiplex PCR, and TCRdb holds only the in-frame ones, with some missing. The data contain tens of thousands of clones, approximately 90% of them singletons. The CDR3 is made up of 14 amino acids. The V end lost 7 bases, the J end lost 0 bases, and 10 bases lay between the germline ends. Germline CDR1 reads MDHEN; CDR2 reads SYDVKM. This sequence was found in an adult with an advanced solid tumor such as melanoma, head and neck, liver or kidney cancer. The chain carries TRBV28 and TRBJ1-3, with D perhaps matching TRBD1 (5 bases). The material sequenced was CD4+ or CD8+ T cells sorted from blood, taken in a trial of the OX40 agonist ivuxolimab. The CDR3 sequence is CASTPTVSGNTIYF. CDR3 DNA: TGTGCCAGCACCCCGACAGTCTCTGGAAACACCATATATTTT.